The source of this T cell receptor beta chain is a study of regulatory T cells in long-lasting Graves disease. About the study: Antithyroid drug use was under 3 months in newly diagnosed Graves' patients.

Both iRepertoire HTBI primers and Arm-PCR of CDR3 regions were used to build the TCR beta libraries. TCRdb re-called the multiplex PCR reads with MiXCR, one entry per CDR3 protein. The sample holds 500,000 or so distinct CDR3 sequences, around 16% seen once. Time point given: newly diagnosed GD, antithyroid drugs for less than 3 months. After RNA was extracted from PBMCs, the TCR library was made from it. This CDR3 is 14 amino acids long. CDR1 SNHLY and CDR2 FYNNEI come from the germline V gene. Trimming at V came to 10 bases and at J to 4 bases, leaving 6 bases not matched to a gene. This clonotype was detected many times. The same specimen was also included in a second study, on T cells in Graves' hyperthyroidism and ophthalmopathy. That paper notes: It was uncontrolled infection, other autoimmune disease, pregnancy or lactation that excluded patients.

The source material was peripheral blood mononuclear cells (PBMCs), sampled at new diagnosis, from a patient treated with antithyroid drugs. This sequence was found in a woman aged 35-65 years with Graves disease. The chain employs TRBV2 and TRBJ1-5, with 11 nucleotides matching TRBD1. This chain's CDR3 is CATTGQGGNQPQHF. CDR3 bases: TGTGCCACAACGGGACAGGGGGGTAATCAGCCCCAGCATTTT.